This T cell receptor (beta chain) was identified in a study of response to subunit inactivated influenza vaccine. TCRdb independently ran MiXCR on the RT-PCR reads; one entry per CDR3 protein. The table has 600,000 to 850,000 distinct CDR3 sequences, around 13% seen once. This specimen was PBMCs from blood, taken around 15 days before vaccination. This sequence originates from a man in his forties or fifties who received an inactivated influenza vaccine.

The CDR3 DNA is TGTGCCAGCAGCTTAGGACTGGATGGCTACACCTTC. Its protein is CASSLGLDGYTF. The chain uses TRBV7-2 and TRBJ1-2, with D uncertain. CDR1 is SGHTA, CDR2 FQGNSA, per germline. The length of the CDR3 is 12 residues. V lost 1 base to trimming and J lost 6 bases, with 6 bases between them.